A single sample is the source of the 29 T cell receptor beta chains below, sequenced in a study of T-cell reconstitution after alpha-beta-depleted transplantation in children. Unique molecular identifiers were built into the TCRbeta library. TCRdb recomputed calls from the PCR reads with MiXCR, one row per CDR3 protein. The table lists 490,000 or so distinct CDR3 sequences, 12% of them singletons. The sample consisted of PBMCs from the stem cell graft donor, taken from the stem cell graft. The receptors were gathered from a human donor who donated a stem cell graft to a child with combined immunodeficiency.

This clonotype was detected only a few times. The chain links TRBV10-3 to TRBJ2-2, with TRBD2 as a possible D gene (6 bases). There are 15 residues in the CDR3. The germline V and J ends were trimmed by 4 bases and 0 bases, with 9 bases remaining between them. Germline CDR1 ENHRY, CDR2 SYGVKD. The CDR3 protein is CAISGGVANTGELFF. The CDR3 DNA reads as TGTGCCATCAGTGGCGGGGTCGCGAACACCGGGGAGCTGTTTTTT.

The genes are TRBV5-4 and TRBJ2-3; D may match TRBD1 or TRBD2 (6 bases each). The germline V gene has CDR1 SGHNT and CDR2 YYREEE (reference sequence). Trimming took 4 bases from V and 3 from J, leaving 15 bases between them. The CDR3 consists of 15 residues. CDR3 region: CASSPRGAVTDTQYF. CDR3 coding DNA: TGTGCCAGCAGCCCGAGGGGGGCCGTTACAGATACGCAGTATTTT.

The rearrangement links TRBV6-2 or TRBV6-3 to TRBJ2-1; TRBD2 matches 9 bases. The germline CDR1 and CDR2 sequences are MNHEY and SVGEGT. The V gene end was trimmed by 8 bases and the J gene end by 9 bases; junction bases not matched to a gene: 20. This CDR3 has 17 amino acids. As DNA, the CDR3 is TGTGCCAGCGATACAGGACTTGGGCTAGCGGGAAGGATTGAGCAGTTCTTC. It translates to CASDTGLGLAGRIEQFF.

This clonotype was observed a few times. This chain's CDR3 is CASTKRSARGETQYF. The CDR3 DNA reads TGTGCCAGCACCAAACGCTCAGCTCGGGGGGAGACCCAGTACTTC. This chain connects TRBV7-2 to TRBJ2-5; TRBD2 might be the D (6 bases). This CDR3 is 15 amino acids long. V was trimmed by 7 bases and J by 5 bases, leaving 20 bases between them. CDR1 is SGHTA and CDR2 is FQGNSA in the germline V gene.

There are many counts of this clonotype. The chain carries TRBV2 and TRBJ2-3, with 8 bases lining up with TRBD2. The germline V gene has CDR1 SNHLY and CDR2 FYNNEI. The CDR3 spans 17 residues. Unmatched junction bases numbered 12, after V lost 3 bases and J lost 4 bases. This CDR3 reads CASSDLQLAGTADTQYF. For the CDR3, the DNA is TGTGCCAGCAGTGATCTTCAGCTAGCGGGTACCGCAGATACGCAGTATTTT. Using reference TRBV2 and TRBJ2-3 for the parts outside the CDR3, the full variable domain is EPEVTQTPSHQVTQMGQEVILRCVPISNHLYFYWYRQILGQKVEFLVSFYNNEISEKSEIFDDQFSVERPDGSNFTLKIRSTKLEDSAMYFCASSDLQLAGTADTQYFGPGTRLTVL.

Only a few counts were recorded for this clonotype. V and J are TRBV6-2 or TRBV6-3 and TRBJ2-6; 8 nucleotides align to TRBD1. Trimming cost V 8 bases and J 4 bases; bases outside gene matches: 28. The CDR3 consists of 22 residues. Germline V CDR1 and CDR2: MNHEY, SVGEGT. CDR3 residues: CASPFVLRSRDRTALGANVLTF. As DNA, the CDR3 is TGTGCCAGCCCTTTTGTGCTGAGGTCCCGGGACAGGACAGCTCTGGGGGCCAACGTCCTGACTTTC.

V gene TRBV4-2 combines with J gene TRBJ2-1, with TRBD2 identical over 9 bases. With 0 bases clipped from V and 2 bases from J, the junction kept 5 bases outside the gene matches. Germline V gives CDR1 LGHNA, CDR2 YNFKEQ. The CDR3 totals 17 residues. CDR3 loop: CASSQDRERGAYNEQFF. For the CDR3, the DNA is TGTGCCAGCAGCCAAGATAGGGAGCGGGGGGCCTACAATGAGCAGTTCTTC.

Regarding this clonotype: One end of the junction varies from germline; a read error may be responsible. The V and J genes are TRBV27 and TRBJ2-7; no firm D call. This CDR3 region has 15 residues. Germline lookup yields CDR1 MNHEY and CDR2 SMNVEV (reference sequence). The DNA for the CDR3 is TGTGCCAGCACAACTACTATCCGTTTCTCCAACGAGCAGTACTTC. Encoded protein: CASTTTIRFSNEQYF.

J is TRBJ1-3 and V is TRBV6-2 or TRBV6-3; unclear D gene. The CDR3 has 14 amino acids. From germline, CDR1 is MNHEY and CDR2 SVGEGT. Trimming took off 0 bases at V and 2 bases at J, with 5 bases between the two ends. Here the CDR3 DNA reads TGTGCCAGCAGTTACTCGGGTCCTGGAAACACCATATATTTT. As protein: CASSYSGPGNTIYF.

The table lists this clonotype with a few counts. The chain employs TRBV20-1 and TRBJ1-1; D is unclear. The CDR3 runs 15 residues. Germline-derived CDR1 and CDR2 are DFQATT and SNEGSKA (reference sequence). V was trimmed by 3 bases and J by 4 bases, leaving 18 bases between them. CDR3 sequence: CSASFRGGFATEAFF. CDR3 coding DNA: TGCAGTGCTAGTTTCCGGGGAGGGTTTGCCACTGAAGCTTTCTTT.

The chain employs TRBV5-1 and TRBJ2-1; TRBD1 or TRBD2 may be the D gene (7 bases each). V was clipped by 2 bases and J by 8 bases, with 17 bases between them. CDR1 is SGHRS, CDR2 YFSETQ, per germline. The CDR3 totals 15 residues. The CDR3 bases are TGCGCCAGCAGCTTCGTGGCAGGGGGGGTCGATGAGCAGTTCTTC. Protein sequence: CASSFVAGGVDEQFF.

Many counts were recorded for this clonotype. The chain joins TRBV12-3 or TRBV12-4 to TRBJ1-5; 9 nucleotides align to TRBD1. J was trimmed by 7 bases and V by 4 bases; bases with no gene match: 8. The CDR3 loop spans 15 amino acids. In DNA form, the CDR3 reads TGTGCCAGCAGTTCCTACAGGGGGCGAAGGCAGCCCCAGCATTTT. Residues: CASSSYRGRRQPQHF.

For this clonotype: Germline and junction disagree at one end, which may indicate a read error. V usage is TRBV4-2 and J usage is TRBJ2-1, with a possible D match to TRBD1 (6 bases). This CDR3 is 15 amino acids long. CDR1 and CDR2 (germline): LGHNA, YNFKEQ. The CDR3 reads CASSQVLRWDKEQFF. As DNA, the CDR3 is TGTGCCAGCAGCCAAGTCCTCCGGTGGGACAAGGAGCAGTTCTTC.

At least ten counts were recorded for this clonotype. The J gene is TRBJ2-3, the V gene TRBV20-1; no clear D. Germline V gene lookup returns CDR1 DFQATT and CDR2 SNEGSKA (reference sequence). This CDR3 is built from 13 residues. V lost 5 bases and J 2 bases, leaving 11 bases between the germline ends. CDR3 in amino acids: CSAPLPNTDTQYF. The CDR3 region has the DNA TGCAGTGCTCCTCTCCCCAACACAGATACGCAGTATTTT.

The sample holds a few counts of this clonotype. The rearrangement joins TRBV5-1 to TRBJ2-7; 13 nucleotides match TRBD2. The J segment lost 5 bases and the V segment lost 0 bases, leaving 5 bases of the junction unmatched. Germline V gene sequence: CDR1 SGHRS, CDR2 YFSETQ. This CDR3 is 16 amino acids long. CDR3 amino acids: CASSLGTSGRAHEQYF. The CDR3 region has the DNA TGCGCCAGCAGCTTGGGGACTAGCGGGAGAGCCCACGAGCAGTACTTC. Variable domain in full (rest from reference TRBV5-1 and TRBJ2-7): KAGVTQTPRYLIKTRGQQVTLSCSPISGHRSVSWYQQTPGQGLQFLFEYFSETQRNKGNFPGRFSGRQFSNSRSEMNVSTLELGDSALYLCASSLGTSGRAHEQYFGPGTRLTVT.

This clonotype was observed a few times. The chain is built from TRBV20-1 and TRBJ1-2; D remains unclear. The CDR3 spans 12 residues. Germline values: CDR1 DFQATT, CDR2 SNEGSKA (reference sequence). Trimming shortened V by 3 bases and J by 3 bases, and 8 bases separated the two germline ends. This CDR3 reads CSASDPYYGYTF. As DNA, the CDR3 is TGCAGTGCTAGCGACCCCTACTATGGCTACACCTTC.

This clonotype came up a few times. The rearrangement links TRBV12-3 or TRBV12-4 to TRBJ2-1; 7 nucleotides match TRBD1. The CDR3 sequence is 13 residues long. After removal of 8 bases from V and 4 bases from J, the junction contained 5 bases not matched to a gene. CDR3 amino acids: CASAGTAYNEQFF. CDR3 nucleotide sequence: TGTGCCAGCGCCGGGACAGCATACAATGAGCAGTTCTTC.

This clonotype was counted between two and nine times. The genes are TRBV28 and TRBJ2-3; TRBD1 matches at 10 bases. CDR1 MDHEN and CDR2 SYDVKM come from the germline V gene. This CDR3 region has 17 residues. V dropped 3 bases and J dropped 2; count of bases not matched to a gene: 8. The CDR3 DNA reads as TGTGCCAGCAGTTTTCCCCGGACAGGGGGGTCCACAGATACGCAGTATTTT. Protein sequence: CASSFPRTGGSTDTQYF.

This rearrangement joins TRBV6-2 or TRBV6-3 to TRBJ2-7; D is ambiguous. V was trimmed by 8 bases and J by 5 bases, leaving 13 bases between them. This CDR3 has 12 amino acids. Germline CDR1 reads MNHEY; CDR2 reads SVGEGT. In nucleotides, the CDR3 is TGTGCCAGCCTAAACTCCTACGACGAGCAGTACTTC. Translating it yields CASLNSYDEQYF.

This clonotype was found many times. The chain employs TRBV10-2 and TRBJ2-1; 8 positions match TRBD2. Unmatched junction bases numbered 11, after V lost 3 bases and J lost 7 bases. The length of the CDR3 is 16 residues. Germline CDR1 and CDR2: WSHSY and SAAADI. CDR3 protein: CASSDIGGEAANEQFF. The CDR3 nucleotides read TGCGCCAGCAGTGATATCGGGGGGGAGGCTGCGAATGAGCAGTTCTTC.

This clonotype has more than one count but fewer than ten. The chain uses TRBV6-2 or TRBV6-3 and TRBJ2-5, with 10 positions matching TRBD2. Trimming cost V 2 bases and J 1 base; bases outside gene matches: 16. In germline, CDR1 is MNHEY, CDR2 SVGEGT. The length of the CDR3 is 20 residues. CDR3: CASSYGGELAGPRFQETQYF. CDR3 nucleotide sequence: TGTGCCAGCAGTTACGGGGGGGAACTAGCGGGGCCTCGTTTCCAAGAGACCCAGTACTTC.

There are many counts of this clonotype. V gene TRBV4-2 combines with J gene TRBJ2-1; tentatively, D is TRBD1 (6 bases). Between the trimmed V and J ends, which lost 3 bases and 9 bases, there was a span of 12 bases. The CDR3 is 13 amino acids. Per the germline V gene, CDR1 is LGHNA and CDR2 is YNFKEQ. Here the CDR3 reads CASSHPQGLEQFF. The CDR3 DNA follows: TGTGCCAGCAGCCATCCTCAGGGGCTTGAGCAGTTCTTC.

This clonotype occurred a few times. The rearrangement uses TRBV15 and TRBJ2-1, with D unclear. V was trimmed by 9 bases and J by 6 bases, leaving 15 bases between them. The CDR3 is 13 residues long. Germline CDR1 reads LNHNV; CDR2 reads YYDKDF (reference sequence). CDR3 residues: CATQAALGNEQFF. Written as DNA, the CDR3 is TGTGCCACTCAGGCGGCACTGGGCAATGAGCAGTTCTTC.

This chain joins TRBV6-2 or TRBV6-3 and TRBJ1-1, with D uncertain. Germline values: CDR1 MNHEY, CDR2 SVGEGT. The CDR3 covers 11 residues. Trimming removed 2 bases at V and 7 bases at J, with 5 bases between. The CDR3 protein is CASSYQSEAFF. CDR3 nucleotide sequence: TGTGCCAGCAGTTACCAGAGTGAAGCTTTCTTT.

This chain links TRBV7-9 with TRBJ2-7; 8 bases line up with TRBD1. J lost 0 bases, V lost 5 bases, and 6 bases had no gene match. The CDR3 is 15 residues long. CDR1 is SEHNR and CDR2 is FQNEAQ in the germline V gene (reference sequence). This chain's CDR3 is CASSPSDRGSYEQYF. DNA of the CDR3: TGTGCCAGCAGCCCATCCGACAGGGGCTCCTACGAGCAGTACTTC. Complete variable domain (other parts from reference TRBV7-9 and TRBJ2-7): DTGVSQNPRHKITKRGQNVTFRCDPISEHNRLYWYRQTLGQGPEFLTYFQNEAQLEKSRLLSDRFSAERPKGSFSTLEIQRTEQGDSAMYLCASSPSDRGSYEQYFGPGTRLTVT.

The genes are TRBV7-3 and TRBJ2-2, with 12 nucleotides matching TRBD2. The CDR3 loop spans 18 amino acids. With 0 bases clipped from V and 6 bases from J, the junction kept 8 bases outside the gene matches. The germline V gene has CDR1 SGHTA and CDR2 FQGTGA. The CDR3 protein is CASSLTLAGGKRAGELFF. CDR3 DNA: TGTGCCAGCAGCTTAACCCTAGCGGGGGGGAAACGTGCCGGGGAGCTGTTTTTT.

Only a few counts were recorded for this clonotype. The gene calls are TRBV27 and TRBJ1-6, with no clear D. Germline V gives CDR1 MNHEY, CDR2 SMNVEV (reference sequence). The CDR3 has 14 amino acids. V lost 3 bases to trimming and J lost 6 bases, with 9 bases between them. The CDR3 spells CASSLRQANSPLHF. The CDR3 DNA reads TGTGCCAGCAGTTTGAGGCAGGCTAATTCACCCCTCCACTTT.

V is TRBV7-9 and J is TRBJ2-4; no clear D. This CDR3 is built from 16 residues. The germline CDR1 and CDR2 sequences are SEHNR and FQNEAQ (reference sequence). The V end lost 3 bases, the J end lost 1 base, and 13 bases lay between the germline ends. The CDR3 sequence: CASSFPSDGAKNIQYF. CDR3 sequence (DNA): TGTGCCAGCAGCTTCCCCTCGGACGGGGCCAAAAACATTCAGTACTTC. The complete variable domain, with remaining parts taken from reference TRBV7-9 and TRBJ2-4, reads DTGVSQNPRHKITKRGQNVTFRCDPISEHNRLYWYRQTLGQGPEFLTYFQNEAQLEKSRLLSDRFSAERPKGSFSTLEIQRTEQGDSAMYLCASSFPSDGAKNIQYFGAGTRLSVL.

This clonotype has just a few counts. The rearrangement links TRBV29-1 to TRBJ2-4, with TRBD2 identical over 10 bases. Trimming cost V 4 bases and J 8 bases; bases outside gene matches: 8. The CDR3 totals 14 residues. Germline CDR1 and CDR2: SQVTM and ANQGSEA. The CDR3 region is CSVGASGGGYIQYF. The DNA of the CDR3 is TGCAGCGTTGGGGCTAGCGGGGGAGGTTACATTCAGTACTTC.